The 18 T cell receptor beta chains below all came from one sample that was sequenced in a study of CD8 T cells in Susac syndrome (dated by TCRdb to between 2019 and 2020). The library came from the immunoSEQ multiplex PCR assay. RNA was extracted using the RNeasy kit, and roughly 0.5 to 1 ug of the RNA was reverse transcribed with random hexamers. Starting from the raw public reads, TCRdb applied fastp trimming at Q25, assembled clones with MiXCR and retained in-frame beta chains. Every entry covers one CDR3 protein and lists the most common genes and DNA from its rows. The sample records around 130,000 distinct CDR3 sequences, nearly 95% of which are singletons. Of the sample, more than 0.09% is held by the ten largest clones. Sequencing used CD4+ T cells from PBMCs. Receptor source: a human donor in good health.

This chain links TRBV3-1 with TRBJ2-4, with 14 nucleotides matching TRBD2. Germline V gene data show CDR1 as LGHDT and CDR2 as YNNKEL (reference sequence). V shed 3 bases and J 9 bases; nucleotides not matched to a gene: 4. This CDR3 is built from 15 residues. CDR3 region: CASSQPGLAGAIQYF. CDR3 coding DNA: TGTGCCAGCAGCCAGCCGGGACTAGCGGGAGCCATTCAGTACTTC.

The chain links TRBV15 to TRBJ2-1; D is ambiguous. Germline V CDR1 and CDR2: LNHNV, YYDKDF (reference sequence). V lost 0 bases to trimming and J lost 9 bases, with 12 bases between them. This CDR3 spans 14 amino acids. The CDR3 DNA reads as TGTGCCACCAGCAGAGATAAGAGAATGAGTGAGCAGTTCTTC. Translating gives CATSRDKRMSEQFF.

The V call is TRBV19, the J call TRBJ2-1; 13 positions agree with TRBD2. Germline values: CDR1 LNHDA, CDR2 SQIVND (reference sequence). The CDR3 loop spans 16 amino acids. Trimming cost V 5 bases and J 7 bases; bases outside gene matches: 8. The CDR3: CASSPRTSGRINEQFF. DNA of the CDR3: TGTGCCAGTAGTCCACGGACTAGCGGGAGAATAAATGAGCAGTTCTTC.

This clonotype is a singleton in its sample. The CDR3 DNA follows: TGTGCCAGCTCACCAAGGCAGAGGGCCTCTGGGGCCAACGTCCTGACTTTC. It translates to CASSPRQRASGANVLTF. The chain couples TRBV18 to TRBJ2-6, with D possibly matching TRBD2 (5 bases). Per the germline V gene, CDR1 is KGHSH and CDR2 is LQKENI. CDR3 length equals 17 residues. Trimming shortened V by 2 bases and J by 0 bases, and 11 bases separated the two germline ends.

The J gene is TRBJ2-7, the V gene TRBV6-2 or TRBV6-3; TRBD2 is a possible D gene (5 bases). V lost 2 bases and J lost 6, with 14 bases in between. Germline V gives CDR1 MNHEY, CDR2 SVGEGT. The CDR3 consists of 14 residues. CDR3 loop: CASSYLAKEGEQYF. In DNA form, the CDR3 reads TGTGCCAGCAGTTACCTGGCGAAAGAGGGCGAGCAGTACTTC.

This chain uses TRBV4-2 with TRBJ2-5; 10 nucleotides agree with TRBD2. CDR3 length: 18 residues. J was trimmed by 3 bases and V by 0 bases; bases with no gene match: 10. Germline V gene lookup returns CDR1 LGHNA and CDR2 YNFKEQ. DNA for the CDR3: TGTGCCAGCAGCCAAGATCCAGTTACCCTAGCGGGAGAAGAGACCCAGTACTTC. This translates into CASSQDPVTLAGEETQYF.

This chain connects TRBV7-2 to TRBJ1-5, with D unclear. Germline V gene lookup returns CDR1 SGHTA and CDR2 FQGNSA. V lost 2 bases and J lost 7, with 12 bases in between. CDR3 length equals 14 residues. The CDR3 DNA follows: TGTGCCAGCAGCTTAAGTGGCCGGTGGCAGCCCCAGCATTTT. Its translation is CASSLSGRWQPQHF.

This chain connects TRBV11-2 to TRBJ2-3; 8 bases align to TRBD2. CDR3 length: 20 residues. V was pared by 1 base and J by 2 bases, with 17 bases of the junction left unmatched. Germline values: CDR1 SGHAT, CDR2 FQNNGV. CDR3 sequence (DNA): TGTGCCAGCAGCTTAGGGAGCGGGAGTATGACGGGGGGTTCCACAGATACGCAGTATTTT. It yields the protein CASSLGSGSMTGGSTDTQYF.

This clonotype was detected once. The chain couples TRBV5-1 to TRBJ1-4; unclear D gene. V lost 4 bases to trimming and J lost 0 bases, with 7 bases between them. Germline CDR1 is SGHRS and CDR2 is YFSETQ. This CDR3 has 14 amino acids. CDR3 in amino acids: CASSGDATNEKLFF. CDR3 in DNA: TGCGCCAGCAGCGGCGACGCAACTAATGAAAAACTGTTTTTT.

The chain joins TRBV28 to TRBJ1-3; D remains unclear. Trimming cost V 0 bases and J 3 bases, with 12 bases left between them. The length of the CDR3 is 16 residues. The germline V gene encodes CDR1 MDHEN and CDR2 SYDVKM. The DNA of the CDR3 is TGTGCCAGCAGTTTATGGGGAGGGTCGAGTGGAAACACCATATATTTT. It yields the protein CASSLWGGSSGNTIYF.

The chain combines TRBV3-1 with TRBJ1-1, with a weak D call TRBD1 (6 bases). Germline V gene data show CDR1 as LGHDT and CDR2 as YNNKEL (reference sequence). CDR3 length: 16 amino acids. The V and J ends lost 4 bases and 2 bases respectively, with 17 bases between them. The CDR3 sequence is CASSPHPGQRNTEAFF. CDR3 bases: TGTGCCAGCAGCCCGCACCCCGGACAGAGAAACACTGAAGCTTTCTTT. Full variable domain (missing parts from reference TRBV3-1 and TRBJ1-1): DTAVSQTPKYLVTQMGNDKSIKCEQNLGHDTMYWYKQDSKKFLKIMFSYNNKELIINETVPNRFSPKSPDKAHLNLHINSLELGDSAVYFCASSPHPGQRNTEAFFGQGTRLTVV.

The chain employs TRBV3-1 and TRBJ2-7; D unresolved. CDR3 size: 16 residues. Germline lookup yields CDR1 LGHDT and CDR2 YNNKEL (reference sequence). Trimming shortened V by 3 bases and J by 2 bases, and 17 bases separated the two germline ends. CDR3 coding DNA: TGTGCCAGCAGCCAGGGCTATGACACAACTACCTACGAGCAGTACTTC. Translating it yields CASSQGYDTTTYEQYF.

The rearrangement links TRBV15 to TRBJ1-5; the D is unclear. The germline V gene encodes CDR1 LNHNV and CDR2 YYDKDF (reference sequence). This CDR3 contains 14 residues. Trimming cost V 0 bases and J 4 bases, with 7 bases left between them. The CDR3 DNA reads as TGTGCCACCAGCAGAGATCAAGGAAATCAGCCCCAGCATTTT. Translated, it gives CATSRDQGNQPQHF.

This rearrangement joins TRBV29-1 to TRBJ2-7; unclear D gene. This CDR3 region has 14 residues. The germline CDR1 and CDR2 sequences are SQVTM and ANQGSEA. V was pared by 6 bases and J by 0 bases, with 15 bases between. The CDR3: CSVADQWSSYEQYF. CDR3 in DNA: TGCAGCGTCGCAGATCAGTGGAGCTCCTACGAGCAGTACTTC.

The chain combines TRBV12-3 or TRBV12-4 with TRBJ1-2; 7 bases match TRBD1. V shed 5 bases, J shed 4 bases, and the junction held 10 bases outside the gene matches. The CDR3 totals 15 residues. The CDR3 sequence is CASSPRQGGGYGYTF. CDR3 sequence (DNA): TGTGCCAGCAGTCCACGACAGGGAGGAGGCTATGGCTACACCTTC.

V is TRBV29-1 and J is TRBJ1-1; perhaps TRBD1 as D (5 bases). Germline-derived CDR1 and CDR2 are SQVTM and ANQGSEA. Trimming pared 4 bases from V and 4 bases from J, leaving 10 bases between. The CDR3 covers 12 residues. The CDR3: CSVVGHTTEAFF. Written as DNA, the CDR3 is TGCAGCGTTGTAGGACATACCACTGAAGCTTTCTTT.

This chain connects TRBV7-2 to TRBJ2-6; D possibly corresponds to TRBD1 (6 bases). The CDR3 length is 18 residues. Germline V CDR1 and CDR2: SGHTA, FQGNSA. The V end lost 5 bases, the J end lost 1 base, and 18 bases lay between the germline ends. The CDR3 coding sequence is TGTGCCAGCAGCACTTCCAGGGGTAGTGTTTCTGGGGCCAACGTCCTGACTTTC. Its translation: CASSTSRGSVSGANVLTF. Looking up the rest from reference TRBV7-2 and TRBJ2-6 gives the full variable domain: GAGVSQSPSNKVTEKGKDVELRCDPISGHTALYWYRQSLGQGLEFLIYFQGNSAPDKSGLPSDRFSAERTGGSVSTLTIQRTQQEDSAVYLCASSTSRGSVSGANVLTFGAGSRLTVL.

The chain has TRBV3-1 and TRBJ2-7; 7 bases are a match to TRBD2. CDR3 size: 15 residues. Looked up from germline, CDR1 is LGHDT and CDR2 is YNNKEL (reference sequence). The V gene end was trimmed by 0 bases and the J gene end by 2 bases; junction bases not matched to a gene: 4. The CDR3 DNA is TGTGCCAGCAGCCAAGACGCTAGCGGACCCTACGAGCAGTACTTC. This sequence encodes CASSQDASGPYEQYF.